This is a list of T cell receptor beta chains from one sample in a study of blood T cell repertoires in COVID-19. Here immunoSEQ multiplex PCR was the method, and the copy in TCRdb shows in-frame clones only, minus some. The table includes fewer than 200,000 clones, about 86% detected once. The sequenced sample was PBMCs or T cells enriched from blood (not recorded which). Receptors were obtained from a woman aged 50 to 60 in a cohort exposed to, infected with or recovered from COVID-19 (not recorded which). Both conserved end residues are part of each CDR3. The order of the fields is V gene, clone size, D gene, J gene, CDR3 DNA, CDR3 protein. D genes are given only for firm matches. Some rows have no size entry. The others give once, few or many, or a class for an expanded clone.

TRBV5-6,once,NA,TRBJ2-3,TGTGCCAGCAGCGTAGACAGACACTCGCAGTATTTT,CASSVDRHSQYF
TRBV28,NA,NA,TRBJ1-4,TGTGCCAGCCAGGGAGCAGGGGATACAGAAAAACTGTTTTTT,CASQGAGDTEKLFF
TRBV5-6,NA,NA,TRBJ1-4,TGTGCCAGCAGCTTGGCGCGGCAGGGACAAGAAAAACTGTTTTTT,CASSLARQGQEKLFF
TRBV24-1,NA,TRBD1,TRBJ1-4,TGTGCCACCAGTGGAGGACAGGCGAGTTTCGAAAAACTGTTTTTT,CATSGGQASFEKLFF
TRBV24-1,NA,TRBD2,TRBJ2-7,TGTGCCACCAGTGATAGACTAGCGGAAACCCACGAGCAGTACTTC,CATSDRLAETHEQYF
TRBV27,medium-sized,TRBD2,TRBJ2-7,TGTGCCAGCAGTTTGAGGGGAGGGCCTGACGAGCAGTACTTC,CASSLRGGPDEQYF
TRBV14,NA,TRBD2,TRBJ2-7,TGTGCCAGCAGCCAAGGGACTCCGGGACTAGCATACGAGCAGTACTTC,CASSQGTPGLAYEQYF
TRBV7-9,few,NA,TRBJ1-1,TGTGCCAGCAGCTTAGGGGGAGAGTTTGGAAGCGCTGAAGCTTTCTTT,CASSLGGEFGSAEAFF
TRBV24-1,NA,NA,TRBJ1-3,TGTGCCACCAGTGATTTTTCCGGAGGGGCGGAAGGAAACACCATATATTTT,CATSDFSGGAEGNTIYF
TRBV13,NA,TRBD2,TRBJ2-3,TGTGCCAGCAGCTCGACTAGCTACCCAGATACGCAGTATTTT,CASSSTSYPDTQYF
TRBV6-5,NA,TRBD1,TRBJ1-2,TGTGCCAGCAGAAGGGACAGGGACAGCTATGGCTACACCTTC,CASRRDRDSYGYTF
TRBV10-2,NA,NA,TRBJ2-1,TGCGCCAGCGATGCCGGGAACAATGAGCAGTTCTTC,CASDAGNNEQFF
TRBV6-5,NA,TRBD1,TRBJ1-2,TGTGCCAGCAGCGCAGGTGGAGGGGGCCTCCGTGGCTACACCTTC,CASSAGGGGLRGYTF
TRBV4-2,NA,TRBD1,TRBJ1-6,TGTGCCAGCAGCCGCGGGACAGGGGATAATTCACCCCTCCACTTT,CASSRGTGDNSPLHF
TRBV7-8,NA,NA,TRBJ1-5,TGTGCCAGCAGCCCGGCGGGGATGCGTAGCAATCAGCCCCAGCATTTT,CASSPAGMRSNQPQHF
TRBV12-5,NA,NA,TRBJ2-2,TGTGCTAGTGGTAAAGGAGATATGAACACCGGGGAGCTGTTTTTT,CASGKGDMNTGELFF
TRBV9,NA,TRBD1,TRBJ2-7,TGTGCCAGCAGCGTAAGGACAGGCCCGGGGTACTACGAGCAGTACTTC,CASSVRTGPGYYEQYF
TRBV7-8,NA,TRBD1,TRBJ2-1,TGTGCCAGCAGCTTCGGAGATTTTGGTTGGACAGGGGATTTCTATGAGCAGTTCTTC,CASSFGDFGWTGDFYEQFF
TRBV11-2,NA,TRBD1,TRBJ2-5,TGTGCCAGCTCGGACAGGGATGGACTCCCACACGAGACCCAGTACTTC,CASSDRDGLPHETQYF
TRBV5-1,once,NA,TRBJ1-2,TGCGCCAGCAGCAATTCCCCCCGGACAGACTATGGCTACACCTTC,CASSNSPRTDYGYTF
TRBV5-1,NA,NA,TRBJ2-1,TGCGCCAGCAGCTCAGACAGGTTCTCCTACAATGAGCAGTTCTTC,CASSSDRFSYNEQFF
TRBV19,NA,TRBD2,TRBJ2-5,TGTGCCAGTAGTATAGTACGCACGAAAGGACTAGCGGGAGAGACCCAGTACTTC,CASSIVRTKGLAGETQYF
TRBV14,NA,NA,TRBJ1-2,TGTGCCAGCAGCCAAACTCGGGCGGGGGGCTACACCTTC,CASSQTRAGGYTF
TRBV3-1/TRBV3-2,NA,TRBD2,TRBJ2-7,TGTGCCAGCAGCCAAAGGGGACTAGCGGGACCTTACGAGCAGTACTTC,CASSQRGLAGPYEQYF
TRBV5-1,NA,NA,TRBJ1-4,TGCGCCAGCAGCGGCCCGGGGGAAACTAATGAAAAACTGTTTTTT,CASSGPGETNEKLFF
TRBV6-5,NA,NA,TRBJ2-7,TGTGCCAGCAGTTACCCCGGGACACAATACTCCTACGAGCAGTACTTC,CASSYPGTQYSYEQYF
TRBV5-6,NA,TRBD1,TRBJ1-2,TGTGCCAGCAGCCTAAGGGACAGGCGCGTTTATGGCTACACCTTC,CASSLRDRRVYGYTF
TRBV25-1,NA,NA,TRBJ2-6,TGTGCCAGCAGTGAGGCTGGAGGGGTCGCTGGGGCCAACGTCCTGACTTTC,CASSEAGGVAGANVLTF
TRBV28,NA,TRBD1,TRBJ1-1,TGTGCCAGCAGTTTACACAGGGGTGGCACTGAAGCTTTCTTT,CASSLHRGGTEAFF
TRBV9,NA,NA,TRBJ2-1,TGTGCCAGCAGCGTAGTGAGTTCAGGTCGGAACAATGAGCAGTTCTTC,CASSVVSSGRNNEQFF
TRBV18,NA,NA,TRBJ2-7,TGTGCCAGCTCATCGGTAGTCGCGGCCTCCTACGAGCAGTACTTC,CASSSVVAASYEQYF
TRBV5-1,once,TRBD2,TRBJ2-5,TGCGCCAGCAGCTTCGCGGGAGGTTCGGTGGAGACCCAGTACTTC,CASSFAGGSVETQYF
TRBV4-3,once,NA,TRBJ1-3,TGCGCCAGCAGCCAAAGCAGGGTGGGCCCTGGAAACACCATATATTTT,CASSQSRVGPGNTIYF
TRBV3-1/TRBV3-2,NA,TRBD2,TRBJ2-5,TGTGCCAGCAGCCAAGGGGCCGGACTAGCGGAAGAGACCCAGTACTTC,CASSQGAGLAEETQYF
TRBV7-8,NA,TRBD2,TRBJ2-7,TGTGCCACCGGGACTAGCGGGAGCGAGCAGTACTTC,CATGTSGSEQYF
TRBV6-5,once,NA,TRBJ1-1,TGTGCCAGCACCAAAACAGTAAACACTGAAGCTTTCTTT,CASTKTVNTEAFF
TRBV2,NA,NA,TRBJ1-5,TGTGCCAGCAGAGACGACATTAGCAATCAGCCCCAGCATTTT,CASRDDISNQPQHF
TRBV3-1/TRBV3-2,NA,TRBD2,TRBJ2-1,TGTGCCAGCAGCCTTGGACTAGCGGGAGCCTACAATGAGCAGTTCTTC,CASSLGLAGAYNEQFF
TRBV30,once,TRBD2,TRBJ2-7,TGTGCCTGGAGTAATTTCGCTAGCGGGGGGATTTACGAGCAGTACTTC,CAWSNFASGGIYEQYF
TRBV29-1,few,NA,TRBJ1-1,TGCAGCGTTTCCCTTGTGAACACTGAAGCTTTCTTT,CSVSLVNTEAFF
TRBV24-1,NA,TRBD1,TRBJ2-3,TGTGCCACCAGTCGCGGACAGGGGGCTACAGATACGCAGTATTTT,CATSRGQGATDTQYF
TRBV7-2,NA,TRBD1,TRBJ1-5,TGTGCCAGCAGACCAGACAGGGGCAATCAGCCCCAGCATTTT,CASRPDRGNQPQHF
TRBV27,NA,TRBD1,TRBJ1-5,TGTGCCAGCAGTTCCATCGGGACAGGGTTCGGTCAGCCCCAGCATTTT,CASSSIGTGFGQPQHF
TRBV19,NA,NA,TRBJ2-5,TGTGCCAGTAGTCTGCCGTTCGAAGAGCACCAGTACTTC,CASSLPFEEHQYF
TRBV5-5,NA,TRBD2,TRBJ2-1,TGTGCCAGCAGCGGTATTCTAGCGGGGGGGCGATACAATGAGCAGTTCTTC,CASSGILAGGRYNEQFF
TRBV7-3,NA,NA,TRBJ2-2,TGTGCCAGCAGCTTAGCTAGCTCCGGGGAGCTGTTTTTT,CASSLASSGELFF
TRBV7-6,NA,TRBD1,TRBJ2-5,TGTGCCAGCAGCTTCCGTGGACAGGGTACCTACCAAGAGACCCAGTACTTC,CASSFRGQGTYQETQYF
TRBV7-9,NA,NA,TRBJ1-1,TGTGCCAGCAGCTTACTGCAGGGAAAAGCTTTCTTT,CASSLLQGKAFF
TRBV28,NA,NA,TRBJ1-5,TGTGCCAGCAGTTTTGGGGGGTATAGCAATCAGCCCCAGCATTTT,CASSFGGYSNQPQHF
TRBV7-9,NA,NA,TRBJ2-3,TGTGCCAGCAGCTTATCAGGGAGGACAGATACGCAGTATTTT,CASSLSGRTDTQYF
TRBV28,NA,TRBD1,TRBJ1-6,TGTGCCAGCAGTCTCATCCAAGGGGTGTTGACAGGGCAACCCCTCCACTTT,CASSLIQGVLTGQPLHF
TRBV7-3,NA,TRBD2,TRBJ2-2,TGTGCCAGCAGCTCCGGACTAGCGGGAACCGGGGAGCTGTTTTTT,CASSSGLAGTGELFF
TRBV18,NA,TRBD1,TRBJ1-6,TGTGCCAGCTCACCCCAACCGGGACAGGGGTATGATTCACCCCTCCACTTT,CASSPQPGQGYDSPLHF
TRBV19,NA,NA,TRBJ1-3,TGTGCCAGTAGTATCAAGGGGGCTGGAAACACCATATATTTT,CASSIKGAGNTIYF
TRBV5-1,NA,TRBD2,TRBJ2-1,TGCGCCAGCAGCTTGCTAGCGGGGTCGGATATGGGTGAGCAGTTCTTC,CASSLLAGSDMGEQFF
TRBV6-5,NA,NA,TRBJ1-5,TGTGCCAGCAGACTCGACAGTAGCAATCAGCCCCAGCATTTT,CASRLDSSNQPQHF
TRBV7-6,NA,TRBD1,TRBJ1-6,TGTGCCAGCAGCTTAGTTCCCCCTACCGGGACAGGGGGCTCTTCACCCCTCCACTTT,CASSLVPPTGTGGSSPLHF